This T cell receptor (beta chain) was captured in a study of control samples from healthy donors and cancer patients. TCRdb's table, derived via immunoSEQ multiplex PCR, lists solely in-frame clones and lacks some. In the table there are around 200,000 clones, over 85% of which are singletons. The germline V gene has CDR1 SGDLS and CDR2 YYNGEE. V lost 7 bases to trimming and J lost 3 bases, with 5 bases between them. The CDR3 length is 11 residues. The rearrangement uses TRBV9 and TRBJ2-4; either TRBD1 or TRBD2 may supply D (5 bases each). Sequencing was performed on blood. The source of this sequence is a man aged 18 to 29 in good health. The CDR3 sequence: CASGGKNIQYF. DNA of the CDR3: TGTGCCAGCGGGGGCAAAAACATTCAGTACTTC.